The T cell receptor (beta chain) described here comes from a study of cytomegalovirus exposure and HLA in healthy donors. Broader study findings: Accurate predictions that matched the HLA-A and HLA-B alleles of most subjects were reportedly made from TCR beta sequences.

Per the germline V gene, CDR1 is MNHEY and CDR2 is SMNVEV (reference sequence). J gave up 7 bases and V 4 bases, and 7 bases lay outside the gene matches. CDR3 length equals 14 residues. PCR employed 60 Vbeta and 13 Jbeta primers. Assay: immunoSEQ multiplex PCR; the TCRdb copy retains only in-frame clones and omits some. The table lists roughly 100,000 clones, roughly 12% of them singletons. This clone was observed a handful of times. Its target is unknown. The sequence was obtained from a man in his forties in good health and CMV-seropositive. J is TRBJ2-3 and V is TRBV27; 8 bases are a match to TRBD2. The sample consisted of PBMCs. The DNA for the CDR3 is TGTGCCAGCAGTTCCTGGGCGGGGGGCAATACGCAGTATTTT. Residues: CASSSWAGGNTQYF.